The 7 T cell receptor beta chains reported below all come from one sample, sequenced in a study of cytomegalovirus exposure and HLA in healthy donors. Primers: 60 Vbeta forward and 13 Jbeta reverse. Sequencing was performed with immunoSEQ multiplex PCR; in TCRdb, only in-frame clones are kept and a portion is missing. The data show about 190,000 clones, 60% to 80% seen once. The specimen sequenced was PBMCs. The receptors were gathered from a young woman in good health and CMV-seronegative.

The rearrangement links TRBV9 to TRBJ2-5; 7 bases are shared with TRBD1. The trim removed 2 bases at V and 1 base at J, leaving 2 bases unmatched. This CDR3 comprises 14 residues. Germline lookup yields CDR1 SGDLS and CDR2 YYNGEE. The CDR3 coding sequence is TGTGCCAGCAGCGTTGGGACAGTCCAAGAGACCCAGTACTTC. Encoded protein: CASSVGTVQETQYF.

Regarding this clone: The same CDR3 is also encoded by other DNA sequences in this sample. This sequence joins TRBV6-1 and TRBJ1-3; no firm D call. The CDR3 is 15 amino acids. V lost 3 bases to trimming and J lost 0 bases, with 9 bases between them. Germline V lookup: CDR1 MNHNS, CDR2 SASEGT. This chain's CDR3 is CASSEGIYSGNTIYF. CDR3 nucleotides: TGTGCCAGCAGTGAGGGCATTTACTCTGGAAACACCATATATTTT.

The CDR3 loop is CASSETGADTQYF. Here the CDR3 DNA reads TGTGCCAGCAGTGAAACAGGGGCAGATACGCAGTATTTT. The chain employs TRBV25-1 and TRBJ2-3; TRBD1 matches at 7 bases. The CDR3 runs 13 residues. Germline loops: CDR1 MGHDK, CDR2 SYGVNS. V dropped 2 bases and J dropped 4; count of bases not matched to a gene: 0.

The J gene is TRBJ1-2, the V gene TRBV2, with D possibly being TRBD1 (6 bases). CDR1 SNHLY and CDR2 FYNNEI come from the germline V gene. The V and J ends lost 1 base and 0 bases respectively, with 15 bases between them. The CDR3 loop spans 17 amino acids. The CDR3 loop is CASSEGGLRTTNYGYTF. CDR3 DNA: TGTGCCAGCAGTGAAGGGGGGCTCCGCACTACTAACTATGGCTACACCTTC.

This rearrangement joins TRBV5-5 to TRBJ2-7; 7 bases are shared with TRBD2. J was trimmed by 4 bases and V by 7 bases; bases with no gene match: 8. Germline V gene sequence: CDR1 SGHKS, CDR2 YYEKEE (reference sequence). CDR3 size: 13 residues. Here the CDR3 DNA reads TGTGCCAGCGCGGGGGACGGACATTACGAGCAGTACTTC. Protein: CASAGDGHYEQYF.

The CDR3 nucleotides are TGTGCCAGCAGCCAAGTTAGTATGGACACCGGGGAGCTGTTTTTT. This sequence encodes CASSQVSMDTGELFF. The chain links TRBV14 to TRBJ2-2; D uncertain. Germline V CDR1 and CDR2: SGHDN, FVKESK. Trimming removed 1 base at V and 3 bases at J, with 9 bases between. The CDR3 is 15 amino acids.

This clone was observed a few times. V gene TRBV7-6 combines with J gene TRBJ1-5; D might be TRBD1 (5 bases). V was shortened by 1 base and J by 4 bases, with 14 bases between the two germline ends. Germline loops: CDR1 SGHVS, CDR2 FNYEAQ. The CDR3 contains 16 residues. Written as DNA, the CDR3 is TGTGCCAGCAGCTTAGGGGGGGACCCTCGGAATCAGCCCCAGCATTTT. As protein: CASSLGGDPRNQPQHF.